The clone carrying this TCR beta chain was observed a few times. The record originates from a study of control samples from healthy donors and cancer patients. Sequencing used immunoSEQ multiplex PCR; TCRdb keeps in-frame clones, though not all of them. The table lists roughly 100,000 clones, 75% to 90% of them singletons, with 19% in the top ten. The CDR3 contains 13 residues. V was pared by 5 bases and J by 9 bases, with 14 bases between. CDR1 and CDR2 from the germline V gene are SGHNT and YENEEA. Input material: PBMCs. The J gene is TRBJ2-1, the V gene TRBV11-3, with D possibly being TRBD1 (5 bases). The receptor was isolated from a man aged 55 to 70 with lung cancer. CDR3 in amino acids: CASSRDSDGEQFF. CDR3 in DNA: TGTGCCAGCAGCCGAGACAGTGACGGTGAGCAGTTCTTC.